A selection of T cell receptor beta chains follows, all from one sample in a study of control samples from healthy donors and cancer patients. Some clones are missing from TCRdb's copy, which holds only in-frame ones; the method was immunoSEQ multiplex PCR. Here the sample spans about 150,000 clones, around 94% being singletons. The sequencing sample was made of PBMCs. These receptors originate from a man in his 60s with colorectal cancer. Each CDR3 is given with its conserved first and last residue. Each record gives: V gene, J gene, CDR3 protein.

TRBV29-1	TRBJ1-2	CSVEAIAVAAQGVNYGYTF
TRBV29-1	TRBJ1-2	CSVVRGTYGYTF
TRBV28	TRBJ1-3	CASSLQGALFGNTIYF
TRBV3-1/TRBV3-2	TRBJ1-4	CASSPGGGGEKLFF
TRBV3-1/TRBV3-2	TRBJ2-3	CASSSLGDTQYF
TRBV27	TRBJ1-2	CASSLSWQLYGYTF
TRBV5-1	TRBJ1-5	CASSLGVEGQPQHF
TRBV3-1/TRBV3-2	TRBJ2-5	CASSRDYQETQYF
TRBV5-1	TRBJ2-1	CASSFGGQAVDEQFF
TRBV6-5	TRBJ2-7	CASSPDGDFYEQYF
TRBV5-1	TRBJ1-2	CASSLGVNPLHTGYTF
TRBV4-2	TRBJ1-3	CASSQDAGVRFRSGNTIYF